The T cell receptor (beta chain) under discussion was sequenced for a study of blood T cells in healthy people across ages. The table lists this clonotype with a few counts. Through a sample-barcoded 5' primer and a J-beta primer mix, a second PCR was run for 7 to 11 cycles. One entry per CDR3 protein results from TCRdb running MiXCR on the 5' RACE reads. The sample consists of 1.6 million or so distinct CDR3 sequences, almost 35% of them appearing once. The ends were cut back, 3 bases at V and 0 bases at J, with 9 bases in the middle. Per the germline V gene, CDR1 is DFQATT and CDR2 is SNEGSKA (reference sequence). CDR3 length: 15 residues.

The sequencing input was blood. The J gene is TRBJ1-6, the V gene TRBV20-1; the D is unclear. This TCR was recovered from a woman aged 25 to 45 in good health. CDR3 in DNA: TGCAGTGCTAGGCCGGGCAGCTCCTATAATTCACCCCTCCACTTT. It codes for CSARPGSSYNSPLHF.